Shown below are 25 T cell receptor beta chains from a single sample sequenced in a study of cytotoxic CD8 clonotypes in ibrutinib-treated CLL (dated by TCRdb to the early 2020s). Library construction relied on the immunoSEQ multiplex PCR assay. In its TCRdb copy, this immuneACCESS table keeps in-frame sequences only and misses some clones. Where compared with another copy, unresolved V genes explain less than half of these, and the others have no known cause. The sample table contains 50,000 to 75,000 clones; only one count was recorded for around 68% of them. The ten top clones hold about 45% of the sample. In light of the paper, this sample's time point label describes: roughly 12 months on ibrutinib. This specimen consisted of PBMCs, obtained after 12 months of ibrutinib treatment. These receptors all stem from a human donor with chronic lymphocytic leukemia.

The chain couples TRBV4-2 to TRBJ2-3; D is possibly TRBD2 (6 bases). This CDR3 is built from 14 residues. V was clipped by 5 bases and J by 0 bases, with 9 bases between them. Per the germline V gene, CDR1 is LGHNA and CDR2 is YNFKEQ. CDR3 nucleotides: TGTGCCAGCAGCGTAGCGGAGAGCACAGATACGCAGTATTTT. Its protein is CASSVAESTDTQYF.

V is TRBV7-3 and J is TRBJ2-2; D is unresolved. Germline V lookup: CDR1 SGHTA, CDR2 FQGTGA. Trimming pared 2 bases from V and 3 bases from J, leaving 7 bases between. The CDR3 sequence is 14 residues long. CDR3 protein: CASSLYLDTGELFF. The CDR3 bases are TGTGCCAGCAGCTTATACCTGGACACCGGGGAGCTGTTTTTT.

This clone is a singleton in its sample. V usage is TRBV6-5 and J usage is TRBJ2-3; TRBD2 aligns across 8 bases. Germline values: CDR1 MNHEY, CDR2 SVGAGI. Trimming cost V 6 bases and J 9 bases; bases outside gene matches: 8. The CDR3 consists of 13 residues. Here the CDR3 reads CASSRPAGGTQYF. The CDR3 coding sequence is TGTGCCAGCAGCCGCCCGGCGGGGGGAACGCAGTATTTT.

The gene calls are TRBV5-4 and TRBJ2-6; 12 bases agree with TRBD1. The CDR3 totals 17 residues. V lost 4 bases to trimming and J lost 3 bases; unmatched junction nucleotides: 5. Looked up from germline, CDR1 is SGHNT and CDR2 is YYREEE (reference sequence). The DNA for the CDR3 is TGTGCCAGCAGCGGGGGACAGGGGGCGCGTGGGGCCAACGTCCTGACTTTC. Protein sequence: CASSGGQGARGANVLTF.

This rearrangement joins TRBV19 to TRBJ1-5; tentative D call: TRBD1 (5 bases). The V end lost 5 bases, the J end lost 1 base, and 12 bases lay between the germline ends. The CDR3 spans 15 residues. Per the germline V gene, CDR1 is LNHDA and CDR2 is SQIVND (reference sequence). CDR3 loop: CASSQGFGSNQPQHF. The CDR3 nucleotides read TGTGCCAGTAGTCAGGGATTTGGCAGCAATCAGCCCCAGCATTTT.

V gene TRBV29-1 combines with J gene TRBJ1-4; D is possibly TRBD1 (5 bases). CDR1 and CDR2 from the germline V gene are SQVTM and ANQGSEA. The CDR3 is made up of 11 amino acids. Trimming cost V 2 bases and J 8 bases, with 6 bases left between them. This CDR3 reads CSVEQGEKLFF. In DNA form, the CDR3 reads TGCAGCGTTGAACAGGGCGAAAAACTGTTTTTT.

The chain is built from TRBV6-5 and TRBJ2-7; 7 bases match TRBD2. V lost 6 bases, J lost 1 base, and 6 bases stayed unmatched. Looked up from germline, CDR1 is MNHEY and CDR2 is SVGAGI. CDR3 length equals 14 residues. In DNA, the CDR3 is TGTGCCAGCAGAGGACTAGGGAAATCCTACGAGCAGTACTTC. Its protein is CASRGLGKSYEQYF.

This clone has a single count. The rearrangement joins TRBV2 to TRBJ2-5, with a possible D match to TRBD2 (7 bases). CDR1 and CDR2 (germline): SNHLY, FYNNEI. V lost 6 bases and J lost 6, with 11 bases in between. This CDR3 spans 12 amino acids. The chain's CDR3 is CASRGGAKTQYF. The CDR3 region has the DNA TGTGCCAGCAGGGGGGGGGCGAAGACCCAGTACTTC.

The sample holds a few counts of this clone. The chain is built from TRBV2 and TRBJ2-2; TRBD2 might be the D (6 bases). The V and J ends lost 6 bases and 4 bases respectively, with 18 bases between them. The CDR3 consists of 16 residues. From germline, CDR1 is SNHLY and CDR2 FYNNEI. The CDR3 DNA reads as TGTGCCAGCAGGCTGTCCACGGGACTCTTCACCGGGGAGCTGTTTTTT. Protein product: CASRLSTGLFTGELFF.

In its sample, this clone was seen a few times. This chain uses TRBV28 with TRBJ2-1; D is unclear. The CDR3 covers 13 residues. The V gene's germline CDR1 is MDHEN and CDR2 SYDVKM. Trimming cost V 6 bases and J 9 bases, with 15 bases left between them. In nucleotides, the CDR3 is TGTGCCAGCAGGCTAACCCTTGTGGGTGAGCAGTTCTTC. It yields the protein CASRLTLVGEQFF. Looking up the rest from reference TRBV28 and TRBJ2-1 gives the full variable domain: DVKVTQSSRYLVKRTGEKVFLECVQDMDHENMFWYRQDPGLGLRLIYFSYDVKMKEKGDIPEGYSVSREKKERFSLILESASTNQTSMYLCASRLTLVGEQFFGPGTRLTVL.

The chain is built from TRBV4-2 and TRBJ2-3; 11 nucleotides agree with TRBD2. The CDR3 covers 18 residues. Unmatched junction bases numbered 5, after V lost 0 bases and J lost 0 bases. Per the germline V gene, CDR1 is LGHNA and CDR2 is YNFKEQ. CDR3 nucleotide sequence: TGTGCCAGCAGCCAAGATCTTGTAGCGGGAGGGAGCACAGATACGCAGTATTTT. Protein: CASSQDLVAGGSTDTQYF.

The CDR3 DNA reads TGTGCCAGCAGCCAGGGATCCCGGGACCTGAACTACGAGCAGTACTTC. Its protein product is CASSQGSRDLNYEQYF. The chain links TRBV4-2 to TRBJ2-7, with D possibly being TRBD1 or TRBD2 (5 bases each). The length of the CDR3 is 16 residues. CDR1 and CDR2 (germline): LGHNA, YNFKEQ. V lost 3 bases to trimming and J lost 3 bases, with 18 bases between them.

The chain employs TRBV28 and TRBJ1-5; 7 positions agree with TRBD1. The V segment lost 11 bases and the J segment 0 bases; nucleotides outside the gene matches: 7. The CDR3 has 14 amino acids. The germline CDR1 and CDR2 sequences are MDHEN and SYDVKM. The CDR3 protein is CALGGTDSNQPQHF. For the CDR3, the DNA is TGTGCCCTAGGGGGGACAGATAGCAATCAGCCCCAGCATTTT.

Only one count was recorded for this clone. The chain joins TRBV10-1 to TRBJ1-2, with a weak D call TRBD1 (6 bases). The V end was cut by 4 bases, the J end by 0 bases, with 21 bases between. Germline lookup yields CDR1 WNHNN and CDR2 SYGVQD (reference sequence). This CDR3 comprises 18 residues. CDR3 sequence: CASSAPPGTRIPNYGYTF. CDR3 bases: TGCGCCAGCAGTGCCCCTCCGGGGACAAGGATCCCTAACTATGGCTACACCTTC.

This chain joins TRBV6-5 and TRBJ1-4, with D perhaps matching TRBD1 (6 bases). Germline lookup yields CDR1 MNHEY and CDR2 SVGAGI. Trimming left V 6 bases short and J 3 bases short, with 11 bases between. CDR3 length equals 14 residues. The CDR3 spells CASRPTGPNEKLFF. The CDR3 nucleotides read TGTGCCAGCAGGCCGACAGGTCCTAATGAAAAACTGTTTTTT.

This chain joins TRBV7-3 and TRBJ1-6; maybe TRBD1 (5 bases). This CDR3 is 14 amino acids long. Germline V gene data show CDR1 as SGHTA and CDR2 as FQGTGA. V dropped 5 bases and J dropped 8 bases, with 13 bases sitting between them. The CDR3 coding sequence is TGTGCCAGCAGCAGGGGACCGCCCGATTCACCCCTCCACTTT. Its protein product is CASSRGPPDSPLHF. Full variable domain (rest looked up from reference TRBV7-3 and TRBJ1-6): GAGVSQTPSNKVTEKGKYVELRCDPISGHTALYWYRQSLGQGPEFLIYFQGTGAADDSGLPNDRFFAVRPEGSVSTLKIQRTERGDSAVYLCASSRGPPDSPLHFGNGTRLTVT.

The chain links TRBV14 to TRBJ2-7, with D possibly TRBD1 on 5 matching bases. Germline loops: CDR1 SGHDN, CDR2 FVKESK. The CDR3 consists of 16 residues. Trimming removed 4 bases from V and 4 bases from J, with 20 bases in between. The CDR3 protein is CASSLSGAGYGYEQYF. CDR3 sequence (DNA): TGTGCCAGCAGCCTAAGTGGGGCAGGGTATGGGTACGAGCAGTACTTC.

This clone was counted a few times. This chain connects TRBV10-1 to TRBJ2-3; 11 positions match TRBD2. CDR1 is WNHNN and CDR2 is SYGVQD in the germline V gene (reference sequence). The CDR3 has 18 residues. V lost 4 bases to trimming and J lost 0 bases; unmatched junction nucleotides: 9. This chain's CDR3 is CASSVIPRTSGSTDTQYF. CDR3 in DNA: TGCGCCAGCAGTGTCATCCCCAGGACTAGCGGGAGCACAGATACGCAGTATTTT.

The CDR3 sequence: CASSEPPGLAGTHEQYF. CDR3 nucleotide sequence: TGTGCCAGCAGTGAACCCCCCGGACTAGCGGGGACCCACGAGCAGTACTTC. The chain links TRBV6-1 to TRBJ2-7, with 12 bases fitting TRBD2. V lost 2 bases, J lost 5 bases, and 10 bases stayed unmatched. Germline V gives CDR1 MNHNS, CDR2 SASEGT. The CDR3 is 17 residues long.

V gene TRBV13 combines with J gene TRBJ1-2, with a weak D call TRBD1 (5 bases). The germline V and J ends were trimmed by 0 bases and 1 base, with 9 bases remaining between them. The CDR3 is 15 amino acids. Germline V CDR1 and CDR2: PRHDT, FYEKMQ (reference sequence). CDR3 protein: CASSLGRGSNYGYTF. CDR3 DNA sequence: TGTGCCAGCAGCTTAGGCCGGGGCAGTAACTATGGCTACACCTTC.

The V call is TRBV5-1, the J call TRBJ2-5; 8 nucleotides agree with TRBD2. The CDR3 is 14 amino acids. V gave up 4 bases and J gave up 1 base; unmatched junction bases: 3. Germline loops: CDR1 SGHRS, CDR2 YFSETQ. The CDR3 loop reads CASSPTSGQETQYF. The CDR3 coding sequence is TGCGCCAGCAGCCCTACTAGCGGCCAAGAGACCCAGTACTTC.

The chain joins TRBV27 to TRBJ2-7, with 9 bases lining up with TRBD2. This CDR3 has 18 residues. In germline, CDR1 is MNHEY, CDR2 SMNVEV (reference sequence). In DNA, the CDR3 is TGTGCGAGAAAGGACCTGGGGATGTTGGCGGGAGGGTTCCACGAGCAGTACTTC. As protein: CARKDLGMLAGGFHEQYF.

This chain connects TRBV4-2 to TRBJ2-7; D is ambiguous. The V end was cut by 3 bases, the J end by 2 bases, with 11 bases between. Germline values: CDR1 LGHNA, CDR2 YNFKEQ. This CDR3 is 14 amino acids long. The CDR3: CASSHLGPAYEQYF. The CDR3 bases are TGTGCCAGCAGCCACCTAGGACCCGCCTACGAGCAGTACTTC.

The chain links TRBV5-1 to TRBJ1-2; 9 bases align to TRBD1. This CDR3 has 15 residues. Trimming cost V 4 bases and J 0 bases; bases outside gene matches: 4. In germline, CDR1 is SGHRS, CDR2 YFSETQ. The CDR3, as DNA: TGCGCCAGCAGCCGGCGACAGGGGGCTAACTATGGCTACACCTTC. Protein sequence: CASSRRQGANYGYTF.

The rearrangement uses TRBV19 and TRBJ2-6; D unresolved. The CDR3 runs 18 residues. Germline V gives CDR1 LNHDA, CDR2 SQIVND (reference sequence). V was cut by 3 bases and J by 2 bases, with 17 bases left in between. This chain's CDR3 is CASSISGHFTTGANVLTF. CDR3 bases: TGTGCCAGTAGTATCTCGGGCCATTTTACAACTGGGGCCAACGTCCTGACTTTC.